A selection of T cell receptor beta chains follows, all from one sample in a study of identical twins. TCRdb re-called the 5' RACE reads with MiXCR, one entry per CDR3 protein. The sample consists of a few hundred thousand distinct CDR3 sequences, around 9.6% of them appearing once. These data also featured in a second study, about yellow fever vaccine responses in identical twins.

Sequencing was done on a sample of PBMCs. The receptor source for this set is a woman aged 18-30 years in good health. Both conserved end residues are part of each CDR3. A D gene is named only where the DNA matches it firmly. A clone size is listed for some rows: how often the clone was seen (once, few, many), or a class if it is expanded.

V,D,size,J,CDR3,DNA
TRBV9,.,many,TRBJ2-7,CASSVAPEYEQYF,TGTGCCAGCAGCGTAGCACCAGAATACGAGCAGTACTTC
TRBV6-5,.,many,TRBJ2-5,CASSYSRGGETQYF,TGTGCCAGCAGTTACTCGAGAGGGGGAGAGACCCAGTACTTC
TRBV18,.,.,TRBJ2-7,CASSRGTSLYEQYF,TGTGCCAGCTCACGGGGGACTTCACTCTACGAGCAGTACTTC
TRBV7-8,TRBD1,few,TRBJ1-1,CASSSQGANTEAFF,TGTGCCAGCAGCTCCCAGGGGGCGAACACTGAAGCTTTCTTT
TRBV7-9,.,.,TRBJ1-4,CASSFSGPGANEKLFF,TGTGCCAGCAGCTTCTCAGGGCCTGGGGCTAATGAAAAACTGTTTTTT
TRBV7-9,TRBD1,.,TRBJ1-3,CASSSTGVSGNTIYF,TGTGCCAGCAGCTCGACAGGGGTTTCTGGAAACACCATATATTTT
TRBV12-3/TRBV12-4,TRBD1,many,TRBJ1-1,CASTQGAMSTEAFF,TGTGCCAGCACCCAGGGGGCAATGAGCACTGAAGCTTTCTTT
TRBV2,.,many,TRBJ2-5,CASLFRGRNQETQYF,TGTGCCAGCCTGTTTCGGGGACGGAACCAAGAGACCCAGTACTTC
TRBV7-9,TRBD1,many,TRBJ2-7,CASSSGTGNYEQYF,TGTGCCAGCAGCTCCGGGACAGGGAACTACGAGCAGTACTTC
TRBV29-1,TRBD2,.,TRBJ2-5,CSVLLSSGGADGETQYF,TGCAGCGTCCTCCTAAGTAGCGGGGGGGCCGATGGAGAGACCCAGTACTTC
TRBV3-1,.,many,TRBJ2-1,CASSHGGYNEQFF,TGCGCCAGCAGCCACGGGGGCTACAATGAGCAGTTCTTC
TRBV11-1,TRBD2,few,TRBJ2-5,CASSLGAGGALNFQETQYF,TGTGCCAGCAGCTTAGGCGCGGGGGGGGCCTTAAACTTCCAAGAGACCCAGTACTTC
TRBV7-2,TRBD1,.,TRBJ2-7,CASSLDTGEGREQYF,TGTGCCAGCAGCTTAGATACAGGGGAAGGCCGCGAGCAGTACTTC
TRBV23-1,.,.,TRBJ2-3,CASSQSRTDSCGTDTQYF,TGCGCCAGCAGTCAATCGAGGACGGACTCTTGTGGCACAGATACGCAGTATTTT
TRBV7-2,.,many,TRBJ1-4,CASSSQWGTNEKLFF,TGTGCCAGCAGCTCCCAGTGGGGAACTAATGAAAAACTGTTTTTT
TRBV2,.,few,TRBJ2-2,CASRRHRTGELFF,TGTGCCAGCAGAAGACACCGCACCGGGGAGCTGTTTTTT
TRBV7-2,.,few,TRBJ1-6,CASSFGGLNSPLHF,TGTGCCAGCAGCTTCGGGGGGCTCAATTCACCCCTCCACTTT
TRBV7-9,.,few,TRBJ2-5,CASSQRQATQETQYF,TGTGCCAGCAGCCAACGACAGGCTACCCAAGAGACCCAGTACTTC
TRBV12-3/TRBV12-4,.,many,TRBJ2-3,CASSLAPPSTDTQYF,TGTGCCAGCAGTTTGGCCCCTCCTAGCACAGATACGCAGTATTTT
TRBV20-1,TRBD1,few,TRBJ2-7,CSAGGDRDYEQYF,TGCAGTGCTGGGGGGGACAGGGACTACGAGCAGTACTTC
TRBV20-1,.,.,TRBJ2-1,CSARGGSHQFF,TGCAGTGCCAGGGGCGGGAGCCACCAGTTCTTC
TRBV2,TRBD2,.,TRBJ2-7,CASSKRDYSGYEQYF,TGTGCCAGCAGTAAAAGGGACTATAGCGGGTACGAGCAGTACTTC
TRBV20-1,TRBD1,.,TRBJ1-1,CSALTGQGGTEAFF,TGCAGTGCTCTTACGGGACAGGGAGGCACTGAAGCTTTCTTT
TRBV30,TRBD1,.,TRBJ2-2,CAWSGGRGPGELFF,TGTGCCTGGAGTGGTGGCAGGGGGCCCGGGGAGCTGTTTTTT
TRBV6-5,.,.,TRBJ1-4,CASSFKATNEKLFF,TGTGCCAGCAGTTTTAAGGCAACTAATGAAAAACTGTTTTTT
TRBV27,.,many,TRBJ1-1,CASSLGGGGTEAFF,TGTGCCAGCTCCTTAGGAGGGGGAGGTACTGAAGCTTTCTTT
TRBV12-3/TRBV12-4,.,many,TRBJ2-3,CASSPDLTTDTQYF,TGTGCCAGCAGTCCAGACCTGACCACAGATACGCAGTATTTT
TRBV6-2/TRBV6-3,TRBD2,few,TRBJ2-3,CASSRAGAATDTQYF,TGTGCCAGCAGCCGAGCGGGAGCAGCCACAGATACGCAGTATTTT
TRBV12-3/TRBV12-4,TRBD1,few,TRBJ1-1,CASSMGQGRSTEAFF,TGTGCCAGCAGCATGGGACAGGGTCGGAGCACTGAAGCTTTCTTT
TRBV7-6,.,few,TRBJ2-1,CASSLGSGGGRGNEQFF,TGTGCCAGCAGCTTAGGAAGCGGGGGCGGCAGGGGGAATGAGCAGTTCTTC
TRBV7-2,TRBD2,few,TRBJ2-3,CASSLASGLSTDTQYF,TGTGCCAGCAGCTTGGCTAGCGGGCTCAGCACAGATACGCAGTATTTT
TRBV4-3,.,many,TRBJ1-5,CASSQEATENQPQHF,TGCGCCAGCAGCCAAGAAGCTACAGAAAATCAGCCCCAGCATTTT
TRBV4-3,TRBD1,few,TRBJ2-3,CASSQGRGTGFRSDTQYF,TGCGCCAGCAGCCAAGGCCGGGGGACAGGGTTTCGTTCAGATACGCAGTATTTT
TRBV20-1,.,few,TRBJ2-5,CSATGGWYQETQYF,TGCAGCGCAACCGGGGGCTGGTACCAAGAGACCCAGTACTTC
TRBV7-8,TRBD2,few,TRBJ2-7,CASSLDISSGLYEQYF,TGTGCCAGCAGCTTAGATATTTCTAGCGGATTGTACGAGCAGTACTTC
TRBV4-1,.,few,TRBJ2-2,CASSKVWGSDTGELFF,TGCGCCAGCAGCAAGGTTTGGGGGAGTGACACCGGGGAGCTGTTTTTT
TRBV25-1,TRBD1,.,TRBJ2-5,CASSDHPRDRVGGETQYF,TGTGCCAGCAGTGATCACCCCCGGGACAGGGTCGGAGGGGAGACCCAGTACTTC
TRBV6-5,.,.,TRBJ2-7,CASTHRGGEQYF,TGTGCCAGCACCCACAGGGGAGGGGAGCAGTACTTC
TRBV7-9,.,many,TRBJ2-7,CASGRLSREQYF,TGTGCCAGCGGCCGATTATCACGCGAGCAGTACTTC
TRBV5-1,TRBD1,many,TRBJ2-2,CASSHVRQGLNTGELFF,TGCGCCAGCAGCCACGTACGACAGGGTCTTAACACCGGGGAGCTGTTTTTT
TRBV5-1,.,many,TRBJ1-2,CASSLGGENYGYTF,TGCGCCAGCAGCTTGGGGGGTGAGAACTATGGCTACACCTTC
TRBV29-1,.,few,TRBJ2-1,CSGSRQASGEQFF,TGCAGCGGGTCTAGACAGGCTAGCGGTGAGCAGTTCTTC
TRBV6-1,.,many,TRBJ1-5,CASTLRQESQPQHF,TGTGCCAGCACCTTACGACAGGAGAGTCAGCCCCAGCATTTT
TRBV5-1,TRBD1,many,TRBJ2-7,CASSLEGGEDEQYF,TGCGCCAGCAGCTTGGAAGGGGGCGAAGACGAGCAGTACTTC
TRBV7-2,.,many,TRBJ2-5,CASSIGSQETQYF,TGTGCCAGCAGCATCGGGAGCCAAGAGACCCAGTACTTC
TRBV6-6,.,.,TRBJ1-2,CASSYSGVEGYTF,TGTGCCAGCAGTTACTCGGGGGTAGAAGGCTACACCTTC
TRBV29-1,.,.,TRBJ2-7,CSVYRDEQYF,TGCAGCGTTTATCGAGACGAGCAGTACTTC
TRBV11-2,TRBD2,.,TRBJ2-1,CASSLETLRLAGGPNEQFF,TGTGCCAGCAGCTTAGAGACTTTAAGACTAGCGGGAGGGCCCAATGAGCAGTTCTTC
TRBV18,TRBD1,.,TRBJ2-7,CASSPQGAIYEQYF,TGTGCCAGCTCACCACAGGGGGCCATTTACGAGCAGTACTTC
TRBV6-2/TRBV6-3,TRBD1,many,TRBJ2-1,CASSYFLGQGGYNEQFF,TGTGCCAGCAGTTATTTTCTTGGACAGGGTGGCTACAATGAGCAGTTCTTC
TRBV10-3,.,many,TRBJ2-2,CAISEIVGTGELFF,TGTGCCATCAGCGAAATAGTGGGCACCGGGGAGCTGTTTTTT